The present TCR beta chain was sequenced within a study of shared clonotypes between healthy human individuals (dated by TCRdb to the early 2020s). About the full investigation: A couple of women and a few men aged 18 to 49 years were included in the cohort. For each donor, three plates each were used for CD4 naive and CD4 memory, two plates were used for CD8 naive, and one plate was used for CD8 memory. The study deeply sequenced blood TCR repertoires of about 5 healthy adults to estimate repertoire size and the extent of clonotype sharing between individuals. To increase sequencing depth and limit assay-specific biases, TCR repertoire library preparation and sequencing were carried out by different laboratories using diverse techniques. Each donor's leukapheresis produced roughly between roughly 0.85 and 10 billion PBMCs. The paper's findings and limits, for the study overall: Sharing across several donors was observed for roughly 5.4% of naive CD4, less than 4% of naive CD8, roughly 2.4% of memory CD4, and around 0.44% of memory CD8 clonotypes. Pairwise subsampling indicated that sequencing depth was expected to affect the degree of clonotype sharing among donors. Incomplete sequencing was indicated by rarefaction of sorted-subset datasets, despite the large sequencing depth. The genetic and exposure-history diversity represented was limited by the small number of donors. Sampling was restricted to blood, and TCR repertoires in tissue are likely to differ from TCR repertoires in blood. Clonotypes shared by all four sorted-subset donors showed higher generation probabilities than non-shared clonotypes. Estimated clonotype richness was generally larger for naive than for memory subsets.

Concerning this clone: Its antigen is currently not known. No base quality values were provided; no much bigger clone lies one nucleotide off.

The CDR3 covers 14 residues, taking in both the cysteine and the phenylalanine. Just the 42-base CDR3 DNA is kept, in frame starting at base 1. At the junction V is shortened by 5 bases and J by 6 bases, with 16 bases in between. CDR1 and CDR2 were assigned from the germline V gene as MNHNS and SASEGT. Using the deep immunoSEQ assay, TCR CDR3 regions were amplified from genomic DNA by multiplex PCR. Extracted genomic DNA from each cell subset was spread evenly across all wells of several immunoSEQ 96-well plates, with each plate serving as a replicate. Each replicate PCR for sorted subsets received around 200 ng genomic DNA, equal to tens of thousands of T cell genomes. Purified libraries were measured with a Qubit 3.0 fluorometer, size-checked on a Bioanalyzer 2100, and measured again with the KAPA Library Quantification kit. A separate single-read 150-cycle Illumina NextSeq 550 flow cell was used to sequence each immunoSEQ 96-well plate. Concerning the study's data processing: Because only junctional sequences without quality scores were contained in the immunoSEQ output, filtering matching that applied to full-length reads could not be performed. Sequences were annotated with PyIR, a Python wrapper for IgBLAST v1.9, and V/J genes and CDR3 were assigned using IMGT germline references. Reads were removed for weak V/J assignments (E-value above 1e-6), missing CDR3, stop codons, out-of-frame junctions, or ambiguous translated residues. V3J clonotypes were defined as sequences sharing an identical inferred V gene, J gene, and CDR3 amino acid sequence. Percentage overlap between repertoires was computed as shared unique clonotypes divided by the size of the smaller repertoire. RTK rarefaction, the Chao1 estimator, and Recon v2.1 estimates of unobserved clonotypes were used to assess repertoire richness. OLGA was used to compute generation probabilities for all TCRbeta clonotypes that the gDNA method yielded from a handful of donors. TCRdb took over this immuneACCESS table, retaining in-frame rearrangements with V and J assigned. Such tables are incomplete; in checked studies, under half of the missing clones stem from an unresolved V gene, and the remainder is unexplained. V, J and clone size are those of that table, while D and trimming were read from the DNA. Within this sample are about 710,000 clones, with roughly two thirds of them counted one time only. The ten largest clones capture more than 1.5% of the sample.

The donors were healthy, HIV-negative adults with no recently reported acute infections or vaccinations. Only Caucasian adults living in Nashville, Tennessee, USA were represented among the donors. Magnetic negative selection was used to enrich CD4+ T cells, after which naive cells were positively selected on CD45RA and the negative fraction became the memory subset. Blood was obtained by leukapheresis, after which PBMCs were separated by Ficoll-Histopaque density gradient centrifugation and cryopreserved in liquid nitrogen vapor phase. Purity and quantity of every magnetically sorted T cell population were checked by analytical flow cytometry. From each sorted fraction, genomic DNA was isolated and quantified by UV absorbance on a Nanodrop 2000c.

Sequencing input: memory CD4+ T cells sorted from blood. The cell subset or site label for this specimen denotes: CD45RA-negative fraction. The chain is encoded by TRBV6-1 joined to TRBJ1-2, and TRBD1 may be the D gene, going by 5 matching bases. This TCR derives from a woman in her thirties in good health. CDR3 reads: CASSLQGGADGYTF. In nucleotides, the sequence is TGTGCCAGCAGTCTCCAGGGAGGGGCTGATGGCTACACCTTC.